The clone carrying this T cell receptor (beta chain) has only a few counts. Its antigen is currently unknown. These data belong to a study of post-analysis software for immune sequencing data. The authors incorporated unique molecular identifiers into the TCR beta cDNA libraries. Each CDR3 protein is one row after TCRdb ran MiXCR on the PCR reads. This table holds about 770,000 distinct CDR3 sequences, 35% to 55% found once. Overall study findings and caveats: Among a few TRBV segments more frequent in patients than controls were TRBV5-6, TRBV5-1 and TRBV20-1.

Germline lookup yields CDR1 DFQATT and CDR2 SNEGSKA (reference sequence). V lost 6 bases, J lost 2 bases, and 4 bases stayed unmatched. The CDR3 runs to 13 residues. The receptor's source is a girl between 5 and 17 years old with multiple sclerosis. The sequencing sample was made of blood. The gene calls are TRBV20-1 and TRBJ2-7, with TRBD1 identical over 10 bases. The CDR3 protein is CSARDRGPYEQYF. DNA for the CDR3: TGCAGTGCCCGGGACAGGGGTCCCTACGAGCAGTACTTC.